This T cell receptor (beta chain) is from a study of shared clonotypes between healthy human individuals. General study points: Between several donors, naive CD4 clonotypes were shared at a level of about 5%. Generation of non-shared clonotypes was less probable than generation of clonotypes shared by all four donors.

This clone occurred once. The antigen remains undetermined. The sample carries other DNA sequences with the same CDR3. This CDR3 is 16 amino acids long. Germline V lookup: CDR1 MNHEY, CDR2 SVGAGI. Trimming pared 0 bases from V and 7 bases from J, leaving 16 bases between. Naive CD8 cells, CD45RO-negative and positively selected for CCR7, excluded terminally differentiated effector memory CD45RA+ cells. Each cell subset's genomic DNA was divided evenly among several immunoSEQ plates. The protocol was immunoSEQ multiplex PCR, while the TCRdb copy is restricted to in-frame clones and leaves out a portion. The table has 2 million or so clones, approximately 94% seen once.

The source material was naive CD8+ T cells sorted from blood. The sequence derives from a man between 18 and 29 years old in good health. The genes are TRBV6-5 and TRBJ2-1, with D possibly TRBD2 on 6 matching bases. This CDR3 is CASSYSTGVVLNEQFF. The CDR3 DNA reads TGTGCCAGCAGTTACTCGACGGGAGTGGTGTTAAATGAGCAGTTCTTC.